Each of the 20 T cell receptor beta chains below was sequenced from the same sample in a study of patients and donors after allogeneic stem cell transplantation. TCRdb fed the RT-PCR reads into MiXCR, producing one record per CDR3 protein. The table shows about 160,000 distinct CDR3 sequences, with 30% occurring only once. Input material: blood, either unsorted or a sorted T cell fraction (not recorded which). Receptor source: a human donor who was either an allogeneic HSCT recipient or a stem cell or donor lymphocyte infusion donor (not recorded which). It is not recorded whose cells these are; they may come from a transplant donor.

This chain connects TRBV27 to TRBJ2-1, with TRBD2 matching 8 bases. The CDR3 extends over 14 amino acids. The V gene end was trimmed by 8 bases and the J gene end by 4 bases; junction bases not matched to a gene: 7. Germline-derived CDR1 and CDR2 are MNHEY and SMNVEV (reference sequence). CDR3 residues: CASASGPAYNEQFF. DNA of the CDR3: TGTGCCAGCGCTAGCGGGCCAGCATACAATGAGCAGTTCTTC.

The rearrangement uses TRBV7-9 and TRBJ2-7, with 9 bases matching TRBD1. CDR3 length equals 15 residues. The germline V gene encodes CDR1 SEHNR and CDR2 FQNEAQ (reference sequence). The V and J ends lost 3 bases and 2 bases, in that order; junction bases with no gene match: 5. The CDR3: CASSFRDRVPYEQYF. CDR3 DNA: TGTGCCAGCAGCTTCCGGGACAGGGTCCCCTACGAGCAGTACTTC. The full variable domain, completed using reference TRBV7-9 and TRBJ2-7, is DTGVSQNPRHKITKRGQNVTFRCDPISEHNRLYWYRQTLGQGPEFLTYFQNEAQLEKSRLLSDRFSAERPKGSFSTLEIQRTEQGDSAMYLCASSFRDRVPYEQYFGPGTRLTVT.

The genes are TRBV11-2 and TRBJ2-6; TRBD1 agrees at 8 bases. The junction had 4 bases not matched to a gene; V was cut back by 5 bases and J by 1 base. From germline, CDR1 is SGHAT and CDR2 FQNNGV. This CDR3 is 16 amino acids long. The CDR3 is CASSLRTGSGANVLTF. DNA for the CDR3: TGTGCCAGCAGCCTCCGGACAGGGTCTGGGGCCAACGTCCTGACTTTC.

This sequence joins TRBV7-8 and TRBJ2-3, with 7 bases lining up with TRBD2. Germline V gene data show CDR1 as SGHVS and CDR2 as FQNEAQ. Trimming removed 5 bases from V and 5 bases from J; junction bases left unmatched: 7. This CDR3 comprises 14 residues. The CDR3 here is CASSPHGEGDTQYF. CDR3 DNA: TGTGCCAGCAGCCCGCATGGGGAGGGAGATACGCAGTATTTT.

This clonotype was detected many times. The chain is built from TRBV5-1 and TRBJ1-2, with a tentative D call TRBD1 (6 bases). Deletions cut 4 bases from V and 3 bases from J, with 10 bases between. Germline V gene lookup returns CDR1 SGHRS and CDR2 YFSETQ. This CDR3 comprises 13 residues. The CDR3 is CASSVGQHYGYTF. DNA of the CDR3: TGCGCCAGCAGCGTCGGACAGCACTATGGCTACACCTTC.

The rearrangement joins TRBV29-1 to TRBJ2-5; 10 nucleotides line up with TRBD2. From germline, CDR1 is SQVTM and CDR2 ANQGSEA. Unmatched junction bases numbered 9, after V lost 6 bases and J lost 5 bases. The CDR3 extends over 14 amino acids. The CDR3 loop reads CSVRPSGSRETQYF. Here the CDR3 DNA reads TGCAGCGTGAGGCCTAGCGGGAGCAGGGAGACCCAGTACTTC.

The chain employs TRBV20-1 and TRBJ2-3; D call uncertain. This CDR3 region has 12 residues. V was pared by 0 bases and J by 4 bases, with 5 bases between. Germline CDR1 DFQATT, CDR2 SNEGSKA (reference sequence). CDR3 bases: TGCAGTGCTAGAGATAGGGCAGATACGCAGTATTTT. It translates to CSARDRADTQYF.

The CDR3 DNA reads as TGTGCCAGCAGTTTTAGTAGCGGGAGATACAATGAGCAGTTCTTC. As protein: CASSFSSGRYNEQFF. The chain uses TRBV12-3 or TRBV12-4 and TRBJ2-1; 9 nucleotides line up with TRBD2. This CDR3 is 15 amino acids long. V lost 3 bases, J lost 4 bases, and 4 bases stayed unmatched.

This clonotype has just a few counts. The V and J genes are TRBV7-9 and TRBJ2-7, with D perhaps TRBD1 or TRBD2 (6 bases each). This CDR3 has 16 amino acids. The V gene's germline CDR1 is SEHNR and CDR2 FQNEAQ (reference sequence). V was pared by 5 bases and J by 2 bases, with 19 bases between. CDR3 bases: TGTGCCAGCAGCACCACAGGGAGGACTATCCCCTACGAGCAGTACTTC. Translating gives CASSTTGRTIPYEQYF.

At least ten counts were recorded for this clonotype. At one end, the junction sequence differs from germline, possibly due to a read error. The V gene is TRBV5-1, the J gene TRBJ1-1, with D unclear. CDR3 length: 12 amino acids. Per the germline V gene, CDR1 is SGHRS and CDR2 is YFSETQ. CDR3 amino acids: CASSLRNTEAFF. CDR3 DNA: TGTGCCAGCAGCTTACGGAACACTGAAGCTTTCTTT.

This clonotype showed up many times. This chain connects TRBV12-3 or TRBV12-4 to TRBJ1-1; no firm D call. The CDR3 consists of 13 residues. Between the trimmed V and J ends, which lost 6 bases and 1 base, there was a span of 9 bases. For the CDR3, the DNA is TGTGCCAGCAGCTCGGCATCGAACACTGAAGCTTTCTTT. Translating gives CASSSASNTEAFF.

The J gene is TRBJ2-7, the V gene TRBV18, with D possibly being TRBD2 (6 bases). Germline loops: CDR1 KGHSH, CDR2 LQKENI. The CDR3 spans 15 residues. Trimming pared 3 bases from V and 2 bases from J, leaving 14 bases between. The CDR3 loop reads CASSPGDGGAYEQYF. The CDR3 nucleotides read TGTGCCAGCTCACCGGGTGACGGGGGAGCCTACGAGCAGTACTTC.

The chain has TRBV19 and TRBJ2-2; TRBD1 matches at 8 bases. The ends lost 6 bases at V and 1 base at J; junction bases unmatched: 4. The germline V gene has CDR1 LNHDA and CDR2 SQIVND (reference sequence). This CDR3 is built from 15 residues. This chain's CDR3 is CASRTGTGNTGELFF. The CDR3, as DNA: TGTGCCAGTAGGACCGGGACAGGGAACACCGGGGAGCTGTTTTTT. Variable domain in full (rest from reference TRBV19 and TRBJ2-2): DGGITQSPKYLFRKEGQNVTLSCEQNLNHDAMYWYRQDPGQGLRLIYYSQIVNDFQKGDIAEGYSVSREKKESFPLTVTSAQKNPTAFYLCASRTGTGNTGELFFGEGSRLTVL.

The chain is built from TRBV12-3 or TRBV12-4 and TRBJ2-1; D is undetermined. The CDR3 totals 14 residues. V lost 0 bases, J lost 2 bases, and 5 bases lay in between. The CDR3 nucleotides are TGTGCCAGCAGTTTAGCTGCCCCCTACAATGAGCAGTTCTTC. Its protein is CASSLAAPYNEQFF.

The table lists this clonotype with a few counts. The V gene is TRBV20-1, the J gene TRBJ2-1; 10 bases line up with TRBD2. V shed 2 bases and J 7 bases; nucleotides not matched to a gene: 11. Germline CDR1 reads DFQATT; CDR2 reads SNEGSKA (reference sequence). This CDR3 contains 16 residues. The DNA of the CDR3 is TGCAGTGCTAGACCCCTGGAGCGGGAGGGCCTGAATGAGCAGTTCTTC. Its translation: CSARPLEREGLNEQFF.

The chain recombines TRBV7-2 with TRBJ2-1; 13 bases fit TRBD2. The germline V gene encodes CDR1 SGHTA and CDR2 FQGNSA. J gave up 10 bases and V 5 bases, and 8 bases lay outside the gene matches. The CDR3 loop spans 15 amino acids. This CDR3 is CASSQGLAGAHEQFF. CDR3 sequence (DNA): TGTGCCAGCAGCCAAGGACTAGCGGGAGCGCACGAGCAGTTCTTC. The full variable domain, completed using reference TRBV7-2 and TRBJ2-1, is GAGVSQSPSNKVTEKGKDVELRCDPISGHTALYWYRQSLGQGLEFLIYFQGNSAPDKSGLPSDRFSAERTGGSVSTLTIQRTQQEDSAVYLCASSQGLAGAHEQFFGPGTRLTVL.

This clonotype was seen more than once but under ten times. This sequence joins TRBV4-3 and TRBJ2-1; TRBD1 might be the D (5 bases). Germline V CDR1 and CDR2: LGHNA, YSLEER. The CDR3 length is 16 residues. The V gene lost 1 base and the J gene lost 5 bases, with 15 bases spanning the gap. The CDR3 DNA follows: TGCGCCAGCAGCCAAGGGACACGGAAGAACCACAATGAGCAGTTCTTC. Amino acids: CASSQGTRKNHNEQFF.

The V and J genes are TRBV5-1 and TRBJ2-3, with D unclear. CDR1 is SGHRS and CDR2 is YFSETQ in the germline V gene. The CDR3 totals 13 residues. Trimming left V 5 bases short and J 6 bases short, with 13 bases between. CDR3 in amino acids: CASRKGIGDTQYF. In DNA form, the CDR3 reads TGCGCCAGCAGGAAGGGAATTGGGGATACGCAGTATTTT.

This clonotype was detected a few times. The CDR3 region is CSVGRVGNTEAFF. The CDR3 DNA follows: TGCAGCGTTGGACGGGTGGGGAACACTGAAGCTTTCTTT. The rearrangement joins TRBV29-1 to TRBJ1-1, with D uncertain. Looked up from germline, CDR1 is SQVTM and CDR2 is ANQGSEA. The CDR3 consists of 13 residues. Trimming left V 4 bases short and J 1 base short, with 10 bases between.

The sample holds a few counts of this clonotype. The chain links TRBV6-5 to TRBJ2-1; D not resolved. Deletions cut 0 bases from V and 3 bases from J, with 12 bases between. This CDR3 is built from 16 residues. Germline V gene data show CDR1 as MNHEY and CDR2 as SVGAGI. CDR3 amino acids: CASSYSPGAHYNEQFF. The CDR3 DNA is TGTGCCAGCAGTTACTCCCCAGGAGCCCACTACAATGAGCAGTTCTTC.